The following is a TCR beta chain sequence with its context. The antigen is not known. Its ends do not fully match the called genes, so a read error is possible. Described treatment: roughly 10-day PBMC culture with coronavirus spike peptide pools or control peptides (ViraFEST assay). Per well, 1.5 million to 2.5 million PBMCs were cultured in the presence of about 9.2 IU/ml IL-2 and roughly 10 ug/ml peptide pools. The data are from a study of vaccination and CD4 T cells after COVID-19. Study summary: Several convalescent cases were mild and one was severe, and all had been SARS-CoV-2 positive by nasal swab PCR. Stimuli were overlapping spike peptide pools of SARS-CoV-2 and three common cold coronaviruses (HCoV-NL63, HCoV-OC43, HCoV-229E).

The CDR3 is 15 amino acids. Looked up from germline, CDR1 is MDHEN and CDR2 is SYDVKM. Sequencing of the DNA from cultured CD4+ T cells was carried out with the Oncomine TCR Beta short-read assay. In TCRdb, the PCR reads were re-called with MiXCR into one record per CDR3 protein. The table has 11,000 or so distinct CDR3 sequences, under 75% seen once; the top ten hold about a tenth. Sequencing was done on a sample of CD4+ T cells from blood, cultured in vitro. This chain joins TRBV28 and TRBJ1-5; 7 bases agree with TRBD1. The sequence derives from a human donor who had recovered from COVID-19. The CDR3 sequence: CASSLPEQGPQSQHF. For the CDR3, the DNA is TGTGCCAGCAGTTTACCGGAACAGGGGCCTCAGTCCCAGCATTTT.